The subject of this entry is one T cell receptor (beta chain). Data came from immunoSEQ multiplex PCR; TCRdb stores just in-frame clones and leaves some out. The data hold some 57,000 clones, with roughly 90% observed a single time. These data belong to a study of technical replicates of blood from a handful of donors. CDR1 is LGHNA, CDR2 YNFKEQ, per germline. V shed 4 bases and J 4 bases; nucleotides not matched to a gene: 12. There are 16 residues in the CDR3. The source is a human donor in good health. Some clones in this sample may be carry-over from other donors' samples. The source material was PBMCs. V gene TRBV4-2 combines with J gene TRBJ2-5, with TRBD1 matching over 7 bases. The CDR3 protein is CASSRGTVTSRETQYF. The CDR3 DNA reads TGTGCCAGCAGCCGAGGGACAGTCACTTCTCGAGAGACCCAGTACTTC.